These 6 T cell receptor beta chains originate from one sample sequenced in a study of breast tumors, draining lymph nodes, adjacent tissues. Breast cancer patients provided tissue from their axillary draining lymph nodes. TCRdb independently ran MiXCR on the multiplex PCR reads; one entry per CDR3 protein. The sample consists of approximately 200,000 distinct CDR3 sequences, over 25% of them appearing once. Material for sequencing was axillary lymph node tissue. The receptors here all came from a female donor with breast cancer. Some clones in this sample may be carry-over from other donors' samples.

Concerning this clonotype: A much larger clone lies a single base off, so this may be a read error. The V gene is TRBV30, the J gene TRBJ2-7; 9 nucleotides match TRBD1. The CDR3 is 13 residues long. The germline V gene encodes CDR1 GTSNPN and CDR2 SVGIG (reference sequence). The chain's CDR3 is CACERTGAGEQCF. The CDR3, as DNA: TGTGCCTGTGAAAGGACAGGGGCGGGCGAGCAGTGCTTC.

There are many counts of this clonotype. This rearrangement joins TRBV20-1 to TRBJ2-2, with 14 bases matching TRBD2. With 3 bases clipped from V and 7 bases from J, the junction kept 7 bases outside the gene matches. Germline loops: CDR1 DFQATT, CDR2 SNEGSKA (reference sequence). This CDR3 is 16 amino acids long. The CDR3, as DNA: TGCAGTGCTAGGGGGGGACTAGCGGGGGAGGTCGGGGAGCTGTTTTTT. This codes for CSARGGLAGEVGELFF.

The rearrangement joins TRBV7-2 to TRBJ2-5, with TRBD2 matching over 9 bases. The V gene's germline CDR1 is SGHTA and CDR2 FQGNSA. The junction had 8 bases not matched to a gene; V was cut back by 1 base and J by 2 bases. The CDR3 contains 17 residues. The CDR3 sequence: CASSLELAGTLQETQYF. The CDR3 DNA sequence: TGTGCCAGCAGCTTAGAGCTAGCGGGAACCCTTCAAGAGACCCAGTACTTC.

The gene calls are TRBV19 and TRBJ1-2; D possibly corresponds to TRBD1 (6 bases). The germline V gene has CDR1 LNHDA and CDR2 SQIVND (reference sequence). CDR3 size: 12 residues. V lost 7 bases and J 3 bases, leaving 9 bases between the germline ends. As DNA, the CDR3 is TGTGCCAGTACTGGGGGCGACTATGGCTACACCTTC. Residues: CASTGGDYGYTF. The variable domain in full, completed from reference TRBV19 and TRBJ1-2, reads DGGITQSPKYLFRKEGQNVTLSCEQNLNHDAMYWYRQDPGQGLRLIYYSQIVNDFQKGDIAEGYSVSREKKESFPLTVTSAQKNPTAFYLCASTGGDYGYTFGSGTRLTVV.

The chain employs TRBV27 and TRBJ1-1; TRBD1 is a possible D gene (6 bases). The V end lost 4 bases, the J end lost 6 bases, and 21 bases lay between the germline ends. The CDR3 sequence is 16 residues long. Per germline, CDR1 MNHEY and CDR2 SMNVEV (reference sequence). DNA for the CDR3: TGTGCCAGCAGTTGCGTCGACAGTCCCCCAGGGGCTGAAGCTTTCTTT. It specifies CASSCVDSPPGAEAFF.

This chain links TRBV7-4 with TRBJ1-6, with D maybe TRBD1 (6 bases). Per the germline V gene, CDR1 is SGHVT and CDR2 is SQSDAQ. The germline V and J ends were trimmed by 5 bases and 13 bases, with 21 bases remaining between them. The CDR3 totals 15 residues. CDR3 loop: CASSQERQGSYPLHF. CDR3 sequence (DNA): TGTGCCAGCAGCCAAGAAAGGCAGGGGAGCTATCCCCTCCACTTT.